The 18 T cell receptor beta chains listed next were all sequenced from one sample in a study of blood T cell repertoires in COVID-19. Using immunoSEQ multiplex PCR, the repertoire was profiled, and TCRdb retains in-frame clones only, with some absent. The sample lists a few hundred thousand clones, approximately 80% occurring once. The sample consisted of peripheral blood. Source of these receptors: a woman in her thirties or forties who had recovered from COVID-19.

The J gene is TRBJ2-1, the V gene TRBV4-3, with 10 bases identical to TRBD1. Germline V lookup: CDR1 LGHNA, CDR2 YSLEER. The CDR3 contains 14 residues. Trimming took 3 bases from V and 7 from J; bases not matched to a gene: 3. The CDR3 DNA reads TGCGCCAGCAGCCATAGGACAGGGGGTAATGAGCAGTTCTTC. This codes for CASSHRTGGNEQFF.

The chain employs TRBV29-1 and TRBJ1-2; 10 nucleotides align to TRBD1. Trimming took 6 bases from V and 10 from J; bases not matched to a gene: 14. CDR3 length: 14 residues. Looked up from germline, CDR1 is SQVTM and CDR2 is ANQGSEA. The CDR3 sequence: CSVANPTGGAYYTF. The CDR3 bases are TGCAGCGTCGCTAACCCGACAGGGGGCGCCTACTACACCTTC.

The CDR3 sequence is CASSTTGVTEKLFF. The CDR3 DNA follows: TGTGCCAGCAGCACGACAGGGGTCACCGAAAAACTGTTTTTT. This sequence joins TRBV7-9 and TRBJ1-4; 8 bases line up with TRBD1. V was pared by 5 bases and J by 8 bases, with 7 bases of the junction left unmatched. In germline, CDR1 is SEHNR, CDR2 FQNEAQ (reference sequence). This CDR3 has 14 residues.

V usage is TRBV25-1 and J usage is TRBJ2-1; 9 nucleotides line up with TRBD2. CDR1 and CDR2 (germline): MGHDK, SYGVNS. V dropped 3 bases and J dropped 10; count of bases not matched to a gene: 16. The CDR3 runs to 17 residues. CDR3 in amino acids: CASSDPLGGGAIMEQFF. CDR3 bases: TGTGCCAGCAGTGACCCGTTGGGCGGGGGGGCCATTATGGAGCAGTTCTTC.

The chain has TRBV9 and TRBJ2-3, with 10 bases that match TRBD2. The trim removed 4 bases at V and 3 bases at J, leaving 14 bases unmatched. Germline V gene sequence: CDR1 SGDLS, CDR2 YYNGEE. The length of the CDR3 is 18 residues. CDR3 in DNA: TGTGCCAGCAGCCGGTACCTAGAGGCTAGCGGGGGTACAGATACGCAGTATTTT. Amino acid sequence: CASSRYLEASGGTDTQYF.

The DNA of the CDR3 is TGTGCCAGCAGTTCTACCGGGACAGGGGTTTTAGGCGAGCAGTACTTC. This codes for CASSSTGTGVLGEQYF. The rearrangement links TRBV6-5 to TRBJ2-7, with 10 bases that match TRBD1. Unmatched junction bases numbered 12, after V lost 4 bases and J lost 6 bases. The CDR3 runs to 16 residues. CDR1 MNHEY and CDR2 SVGAGI come from the germline V gene.

The chain employs TRBV5-4 and TRBJ1-2, with D unresolved. The CDR3 contains 13 residues. The germline CDR1 and CDR2 sequences are SGHNT and YYREEE (reference sequence). V was cut by 4 bases and J by 3 bases, with 10 bases left in between. CDR3 region: CASSSRDHYGYTF. CDR3 nucleotide sequence: TGTGCCAGCAGCAGCCGGGATCACTATGGCTACACCTTC.

This chain joins TRBV21-1 and TRBJ1-1; the D segment call TRBD1 is taken from the table without a DNA check. TRBV21-1 is marked as a pseudogene. This CDR3 spans 13 amino acids. CDR3 residues: CAVQGQTNTEAFF. The CDR3 nucleotides read TGTGCCGTCCAGGGACAGACGAACACTGAAGCTTTCTTT.

V usage is TRBV18 and J usage is TRBJ2-6; D gene unclear. Trimming left V 3 bases short and J 0 bases short, with 12 bases between. Germline V gene sequence: CDR1 KGHSH, CDR2 LQKENI. The CDR3 extends over 17 amino acids. CDR3 sequence reads: CASSPGLPLSGANVLTF. As DNA, the CDR3 is TGTGCCAGCTCACCGGGCCTACCCCTCTCTGGGGCCAACGTCCTGACTTTC.

This chain joins TRBV5-1 and TRBJ2-5; a weak D match, TRBD1 (6 bases). Germline V lookup: CDR1 SGHRS, CDR2 YFSETQ. With 5 bases removed from V and 2 bases from J, the gap between germline ends came to 7 bases. This CDR3 comprises 12 residues. This CDR3 is CASSQGQETQYF. The DNA of the CDR3 is TGCGCCAGCAGTCAGGGGCAAGAGACCCAGTACTTC.

V is TRBV20-1 and J is TRBJ2-1; D may be TRBD2 (6 bases). The CDR3 is 13 residues long. Deletions cut 3 bases from V and 9 bases from J, with 15 bases between. Germline CDR1 reads DFQATT; CDR2 reads SNEGSKA (reference sequence). Written as DNA, the CDR3 is TGCAGTGCTAGTAGGTCGGGGGTTGGTGAGCAGTTCTTC. It translates to CSASRSGVGEQFF.

This clone was counted between two and nine times. The rearrangement links TRBV11-2 to TRBJ2-5; 7 nucleotides align to TRBD1. CDR3 length: 14 amino acids. V lost 5 bases and J lost 2; bases outside the gene matches: 5. Germline loops: CDR1 SGHAT, CDR2 FQNNGV. The CDR3, as DNA: TGTGCCAGCAGCGATACAGGGGCGCAAGAGACCCAGTACTTC. It encodes CASSDTGAQETQYF. Combining the CDR3 with reference TRBV11-2 and TRBJ2-5 gives the whole variable domain EAGVAQSPRYKIIEKRQSVAFWCNPISGHATLYWYQQILGQGPKLLIQFQNNGVVDDSQLPKDRFSAERLKGVDSTLKIQPAKLEDSAVYLCASSDTGAQETQYFGPGTRLLVL.

This chain links TRBV6-4 with TRBJ1-2, with D possibly being TRBD1 (5 bases). Trimming removed 2 bases from V and 6 bases from J, with 10 bases in between. Germline V CDR1 and CDR2: MRHNA, SNTAGT. This CDR3 is built from 13 residues. The CDR3 DNA reads as TGTGCCAGCAGTGACGGGGGGAGTCATGGCTACACCTTC. It codes for CASSDGGSHGYTF.

The chain couples TRBV3-1 (or the pseudogene TRBV3-2) to TRBJ1-4; D gene ambiguous. Looked up from germline, CDR1 is LGHDT and CDR2 is YNNKEL (reference sequence). The V and J ends lost 2 bases and 7 bases respectively, with 8 bases between them. The CDR3 totals 13 residues. Written as DNA, the CDR3 is TGTGCCAGCAGCCAACTGCCAGGTGAAAAACTGTTTTTT. It specifies CASSQLPGEKLFF.

The J gene is TRBJ1-2, the V gene TRBV24-1, with D hard to call. CDR1 is KGHDR, CDR2 SFDVKD, per germline. Trimming took off 4 bases at V and 8 bases at J, with 10 bases between the two ends. The CDR3 extends over 12 amino acids. The CDR3 loop is CATSDHNGGYTF. DNA for the CDR3: TGTGCCACCAGTGACCACAACGGGGGCTACACCTTC.

The gene calls are TRBV5-6 and TRBJ1-2; possible D gene TRBD1, 6 bases. The ends were cut back, 0 bases at V and 5 bases at J, with 8 bases in the middle. CDR1 and CDR2 (germline): SGHDT, YYEEEE. The CDR3 runs 13 residues. CDR3 region: CASSLGGTYGYTF. The CDR3 DNA follows: TGTGCCAGCAGCTTGGGAGGGACATATGGCTACACCTTC.

In DNA form, the CDR3 reads TGTGCCAGCAGCTTAGGGGAAGGGGCGAAGACCCAGTACTTC. This sequence encodes CASSLGEGAKTQYF. J is TRBJ2-5 and V is TRBV7-2; D possibly corresponds to TRBD1 (5 bases). Germline V gene sequence: CDR1 SGHTA, CDR2 FQGNSA. Deletions cut 1 base from V and 6 bases from J, with 12 bases between. The CDR3 length is 14 residues.

V usage is TRBV5-6 and J usage is TRBJ1-1; 8 bases agree with TRBD1. This CDR3 comprises 14 residues. V shed 2 bases and J 4 bases; nucleotides not matched to a gene: 4. Per germline, CDR1 SGHDT and CDR2 YYEEEE. In DNA form, the CDR3 reads TGTGCCAGCAGCTTTACAGGGGGGGGCACTGAAGCTTTCTTT. Its protein product is CASSFTGGGTEAFF.